This T cell receptor beta chain was found in a study of technical replicates of blood from a few donors. With 10 bases removed from V and 4 bases from J, the gap between germline ends came to 7 bases. Germline loops: CDR1 MRHNA, CDR2 SNTAGT. CDR3 size: 11 residues. TCRdb's table, derived via immunoSEQ multiplex PCR, lists solely in-frame clones and lacks some. The sample shows about 81,000 clones, 90% to 96% of them seen only once. Sequencing was carried out using T cells isolated from PBMCs. This chain uses TRBV6-4 with TRBJ2-2; no definite D call. The source is a human donor in good health. The CDR3 reads CATPCTGELFF. CDR3 coding DNA: TGTGCCACCCCGTGCACCGGGGAGCTGTTTTTT.